These 22 T cell receptor beta chains were all obtained from the same sample, sequenced in a study of blood T cell repertoires in COVID-19. Sequencing was performed with immunoSEQ multiplex PCR; in TCRdb, only in-frame clones are kept and a portion is missing. In the table there are about 59,000 clones, more than 85% of which are singletons. The sequencing sample was made of peripheral blood. The receptors shown here come from an older man in a cohort sampled during active COVID-19.

The J gene is TRBJ1-4, the V gene TRBV19; 8 nucleotides agree with TRBD1. This CDR3 has 14 amino acids. The V segment lost 9 bases and the J segment 7 bases; nucleotides outside the gene matches: 10. Germline loops: CDR1 LNHDA, CDR2 SQIVND (reference sequence). The CDR3 region is CASQSGGVGEKLFF. In nucleotides, the CDR3 is TGTGCCAGCCAATCAGGGGGCGTCGGTGAAAAACTGTTTTTT. Complete variable domain (other parts from reference TRBV19 and TRBJ1-4): DGGITQSPKYLFRKEGQNVTLSCEQNLNHDAMYWYRQDPGQGLRLIYYSQIVNDFQKGDIAEGYSVSREKKESFPLTVTSAQKNPTAFYLCASQSGGVGEKLFFGSGTQLSVL.

The rearrangement joins TRBV3-1 (or the pseudogene TRBV3-2) to TRBJ2-5; TRBD1 might be the D (6 bases). The germline V and J ends were trimmed by 6 bases and 0 bases, with 14 bases remaining between them. The CDR3 extends over 15 amino acids. Germline CDR1 LGHDT, CDR2 YNNKEL (reference sequence). CDR3 sequence: CASRDRHWYQETQYF. Written as DNA, the CDR3 is TGTGCCAGCAGGGACAGACATTGGTACCAAGAGACCCAGTACTTC.

J is TRBJ2-3 and V is TRBV20-1; D gene unclear. Germline CDR1 and CDR2: DFQATT and SNEGSKA (reference sequence). Trimming removed 3 bases from V and 4 bases from J, with 14 bases in between. The CDR3 has 14 amino acids. CDR3 residues: CSASPPSAADTQYF. The CDR3 coding sequence is TGCAGTGCTAGTCCTCCCTCCGCGGCAGATACGCAGTATTTT.

The chain joins TRBV12-5 to TRBJ2-2, with D perhaps matching TRBD1 (6 bases). The V and J ends lost 3 bases and 0 bases respectively, with 14 bases between them. Germline assignment: CDR1 LGHNT and CDR2 FRNRAP. The CDR3 contains 17 residues. The CDR3 sequence: CASGLRSGTTNTGELFF. DNA for the CDR3: TGTGCTAGTGGTTTACGTTCCGGGACAACGAACACCGGGGAGCTGTTTTTT. Full variable domain (outside the CDR3, taken from reference TRBV12-5 and TRBJ2-2): DARVTQTPRHKVTEMGQEVTMRCQPILGHNTVFWYRQTMMQGLELLAYFRNRAPLDDSGMPKDRFSAEMPDATLATLKIQPSEPRDSAVYFCASGLRSGTTNTGELFFGEGSRLTVL.

Concerning this clone itself: The same CDR3 is also encoded by other DNA sequences in this sample. This chain links TRBV5-6 with TRBJ1-1; TRBD1 matches at 10 bases. The CDR3 contains 14 residues. V gave up 0 bases and J gave up 4 bases; unmatched junction bases: 0. Germline loops: CDR1 SGHDT, CDR2 YYEEEE. The DNA of the CDR3 is TGTGCCAGCAGCTTGGGGACAGGGGGCACTGAAGCTTTCTTT. Translating gives CASSLGTGGTEAFF.

The chain joins TRBV6-2 or TRBV6-3 to TRBJ2-7; D gene ambiguous. CDR1 is MNHEY, CDR2 SVGEGT, per germline. This CDR3 is built from 11 residues. V was clipped by 5 bases and J by 3 bases, with 5 bases between them. The CDR3 DNA follows: TGTGCCAGCAGTCAGAACTACGAGCAGTACTTC. Protein: CASSQNYEQYF.

This chain joins TRBV6-5 and TRBJ1-4; tentatively, D is TRBD1 (5 bases). From germline, CDR1 is MNHEY and CDR2 SVGAGI. Trimming removed 6 bases at V and 4 bases at J, with 12 bases between. CDR3 length: 14 amino acids. The CDR3 bases are TGTGCCAGCAGACGGACCGGGGGTAATGAAAAACTGTTTTTT. Protein: CASRRTGGNEKLFF.

This sequence joins TRBV6-5 and TRBJ1-1; D remains ambiguous. Per the germline V gene, CDR1 is MNHEY and CDR2 is SVGAGI. V was shortened by 4 bases and J by 1 base, with 13 bases between the two germline ends. The CDR3 has 15 residues. CDR3 residues: CASSSRGGANTEAFF. Written as DNA, the CDR3 is TGTGCCAGCAGTTCCCGCGGAGGCGCGAACACTGAAGCTTTCTTT.

The chain couples TRBV5-1 to TRBJ2-1, with 9 bases fitting TRBD2. The CDR3 extends over 17 amino acids. The V and J ends lost 0 bases and 3 bases, in that order; junction bases with no gene match: 7. CDR1 SGHRS and CDR2 YFSETQ come from the germline V gene. The CDR3 is CASSLGFEREDYNEQFF. CDR3 in DNA: TGCGCCAGCAGCTTGGGCTTTGAGCGGGAGGACTACAATGAGCAGTTCTTC.

The chain employs TRBV6-5 and TRBJ2-7; maybe TRBD1 (6 bases). There are 10 residues in the CDR3. The germline CDR1 and CDR2 sequences are MNHEY and SVGAGI. Trimming took 8 bases from V and 5 from J, leaving 7 bases between them. The CDR3 nucleotides are TGTGCCAGCGGGACACACGAGCAGTACTTC. It yields the protein CASGTHEQYF.

This chain joins TRBV27 and TRBJ2-1; the match to TRBD1 covers 7 bases. V lost 3 bases to trimming and J lost 5 bases; unmatched junction nucleotides: 4. Germline V lookup: CDR1 MNHEY, CDR2 SMNVEV (reference sequence). This CDR3 region has 14 residues. The CDR3 region has the DNA TGTGCCAGCAGTTTGACAGGGACGCACAATGAGCAGTTCTTC. Encoded protein: CASSLTGTHNEQFF.

This chain uses TRBV5-1 with TRBJ2-1; TRBD2 matches 9 bases. The junction had 6 bases not matched to a gene; V was cut back by 4 bases and J by 4 bases. The V gene's germline CDR1 is SGHRS and CDR2 YFSETQ. This CDR3 has 15 amino acids. As DNA, the CDR3 is TGCGCCAGCAGCGTGACTAGCGGTTCGTACAATGAGCAGTTCTTC. It encodes CASSVTSGSYNEQFF.

This clone has just one count. The CDR3 nucleotides read TGTGCCATCAGTGCCGGCCCAGGGGGAGAGACCCAGTACTTC. Amino acid sequence: CAISAGPGGETQYF. The V and J genes are TRBV10-3 and TRBJ2-5, with 7 nucleotides matching TRBD1. J gave up 4 bases and V 4 bases, and 6 bases lay outside the gene matches. Germline-derived CDR1 and CDR2 are ENHRY and SYGVKD. The CDR3 contains 14 residues.

The chain couples TRBV6-5 to TRBJ2-3; 10 positions agree with TRBD2. V was clipped by 5 bases and J by 0 bases; unmatched bases: 2. Germline V CDR1 and CDR2: MNHEY, SVGAGI. The CDR3 runs to 15 residues. The CDR3 spells CASSTSGISTDTQYF. The CDR3 nucleotides are TGTGCCAGCAGTACTAGCGGGATCAGCACAGATACGCAGTATTTT.

This clone was seen just once. This chain uses TRBV11-2 with TRBJ1-1; D call uncertain. V lost 3 bases and J 4 bases, leaving 6 bases between the germline ends. The germline V gene encodes CDR1 SGHAT and CDR2 FQNNGV. The CDR3 consists of 12 residues. The CDR3 here is CASSLSSTEAFF. The CDR3 DNA follows: TGTGCCAGCAGCTTGAGTTCCACTGAAGCTTTCTTT.

V is TRBV6-6 and J is TRBJ2-5; 16 nucleotides align to TRBD2. Trimming at V came to 4 bases and at J to 5 bases, leaving 4 bases not matched to a gene. Germline CDR1 is MNHNY and CDR2 is SVGAGI (reference sequence). This CDR3 region has 16 residues. CDR3 nucleotides: TGTGCCAGCAGTTCGGGACTAGCGGGGGGGCAGGAGACCCAGTACTTC. Translated: CASSSGLAGGQETQYF.

The chain recombines TRBV5-5 with TRBJ2-6, with 9 bases identical to TRBD1. The CDR3 totals 16 residues. The V and J ends lost 4 bases and 4 bases, in that order; junction bases with no gene match: 6. Germline CDR1 and CDR2: SGHKS and YYEKEE (reference sequence). The CDR3 here is CASSPGQGSGANVLTF. The CDR3, as DNA: TGTGCCAGCAGCCCCGGACAGGGGAGCGGGGCCAACGTCCTGACTTTC. Drawing the rest from reference TRBV5-5 and TRBJ2-6, the complete variable domain is DAGVTQSPTHLIKTRGQQVTLRCSPISGHKSVSWYQQVLGQGPQFIFQYYEKEERGRGNFPDRFSARQFPNYSSELNVNALLLGDSALYLCASSPGQGSGANVLTFGAGSRLTVL.

V is TRBV5-4 and J is TRBJ1-2, with a possible D match to TRBD1 (6 bases). Germline loops: CDR1 SGHNT, CDR2 YYREEE (reference sequence). CDR3 length: 14 residues. Trimming left V 3 bases short and J 4 bases short, with 13 bases between. CDR3 in amino acids: CASSSRTDPYGYTF. CDR3 bases: TGTGCCAGCAGCTCGCGGACAGACCCCTATGGCTACACCTTC.

In its sample, this clone was seen once. This chain joins TRBV12-5 and TRBJ2-2; 11 bases fit TRBD2. Germline values: CDR1 LGHNT, CDR2 FRNRAP. V gave up 2 bases and J gave up 5 bases; unmatched junction bases: 4. The CDR3 totals 16 residues. The CDR3 DNA reads as TGTGCTAGTGGTTTGACTAGCGGGAGATTGACCGGGGAGCTGTTTTTT. Translating it yields CASGLTSGRLTGELFF.

The V gene is TRBV5-6, the J gene TRBJ2-1; 9 nucleotides line up with TRBD1. The trim removed 4 bases at V and 3 bases at J, leaving 8 bases unmatched. This CDR3 region has 16 residues. Per germline, CDR1 SGHDT and CDR2 YYEEEE. CDR3 amino acids: CASSRPGTGNYNEQFF. The CDR3 bases are TGTGCCAGCAGCAGACCCGGGACAGGGAACTACAATGAGCAGTTCTTC.

In the case of this clone: In the same sample, other DNA sequences code for this CDR3. The chain uses TRBV5-1 and TRBJ1-2; D unclear. The ends were cut back, 2 bases at V and 4 bases at J, with 9 bases in the middle. This CDR3 is built from 13 residues. CDR1 SGHRS and CDR2 YFSETQ come from the germline V gene. The CDR3 protein is CASSFQRGYGYTF. As DNA, the CDR3 is TGCGCCAGCAGCTTCCAACGAGGCTATGGCTACACCTTC.

A remark on this clone: Other DNA sequences from this sample encode an identical CDR3 as well. The chain joins TRBV4-1 to TRBJ1-2, with 9 positions matching TRBD1. The CDR3 loop spans 15 amino acids. Germline V gives CDR1 MGHRA, CDR2 YSYEKL. V was clipped by 4 bases and J by 2 bases; unmatched bases: 5. This CDR3 is CASSPGTGTNYGYTF. The CDR3 nucleotides read TGCGCCAGCAGCCCAGGGACAGGGACCAACTATGGCTACACCTTC.